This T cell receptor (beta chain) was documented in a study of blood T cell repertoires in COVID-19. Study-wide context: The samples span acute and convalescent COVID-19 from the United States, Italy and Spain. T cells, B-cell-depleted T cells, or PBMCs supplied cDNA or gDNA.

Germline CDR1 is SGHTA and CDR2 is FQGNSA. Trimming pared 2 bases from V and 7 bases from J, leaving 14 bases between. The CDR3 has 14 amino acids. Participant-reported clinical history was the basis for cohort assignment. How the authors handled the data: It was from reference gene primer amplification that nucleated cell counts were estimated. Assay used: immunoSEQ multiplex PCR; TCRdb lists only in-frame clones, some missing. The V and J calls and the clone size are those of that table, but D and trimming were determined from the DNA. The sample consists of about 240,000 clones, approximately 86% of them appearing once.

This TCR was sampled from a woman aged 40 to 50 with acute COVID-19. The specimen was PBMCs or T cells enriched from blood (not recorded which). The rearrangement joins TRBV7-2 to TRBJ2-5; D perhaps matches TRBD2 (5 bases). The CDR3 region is CASSLLLVGVTQYF. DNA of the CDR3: TGTGCCAGCAGCTTATTACTAGTCGGAGTGACCCAGTACTTC.